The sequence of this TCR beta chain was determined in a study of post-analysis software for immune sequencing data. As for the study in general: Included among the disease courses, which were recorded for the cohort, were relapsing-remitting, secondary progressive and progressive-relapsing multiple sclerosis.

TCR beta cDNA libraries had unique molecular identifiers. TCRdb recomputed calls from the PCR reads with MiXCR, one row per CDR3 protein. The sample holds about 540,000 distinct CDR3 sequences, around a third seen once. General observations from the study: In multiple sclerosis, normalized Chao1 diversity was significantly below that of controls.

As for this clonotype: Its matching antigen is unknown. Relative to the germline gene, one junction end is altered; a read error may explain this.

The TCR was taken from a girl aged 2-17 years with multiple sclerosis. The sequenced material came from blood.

The chain's CDR3 is CASSASAGGTVSTDTQYF. CDR3 nucleotides: TGTGCCAGCAGTGCATCGGCGGGGGGGACCGTAAGCACGGATACGCAGTATTTT. The V gene is TRBV6-1, the J gene TRBJ2-3; 9 nucleotides align to TRBD2. CDR1 and CDR2 (germline): MNHNS, SASEGT. The CDR3 is 18 amino acids.